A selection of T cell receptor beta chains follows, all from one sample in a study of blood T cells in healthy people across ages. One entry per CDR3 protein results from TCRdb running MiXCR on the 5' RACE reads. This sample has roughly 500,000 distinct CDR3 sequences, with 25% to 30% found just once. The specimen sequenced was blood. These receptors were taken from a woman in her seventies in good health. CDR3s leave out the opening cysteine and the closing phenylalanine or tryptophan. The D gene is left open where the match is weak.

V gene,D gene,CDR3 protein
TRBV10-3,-,AISDATVKF
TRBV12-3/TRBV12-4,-,ASSSPVQETQY
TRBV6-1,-,ASSEVRASHEQF
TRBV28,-,AIAGRYEQY
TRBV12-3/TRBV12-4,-,ASSPVLGGEQSGTQY
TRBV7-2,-,ASSSQGNTEAL
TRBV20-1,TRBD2,SARDHGSGGGSTDTQY
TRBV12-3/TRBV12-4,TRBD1,ASSFEGRGRLSTEAF
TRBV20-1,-,SAREAGREQY
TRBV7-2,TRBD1,ASSSQGAGTYNEQF
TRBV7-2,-,ASSLVGHPTDTQY
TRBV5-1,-,ASSGGRANEKLF
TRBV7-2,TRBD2,ASSSSGLAGLGETQY
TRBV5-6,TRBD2,ASSLPAGGPGDTQY
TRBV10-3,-,AISRGTGATYEQY
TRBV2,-,ASSSDSTTYEQY
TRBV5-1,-,ASAPTGGSYEQY
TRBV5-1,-,ASSGYGSSYEQY
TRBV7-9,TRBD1,ASSLAGGQGATNYGYT
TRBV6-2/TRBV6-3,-,ASNLKGYTEAF
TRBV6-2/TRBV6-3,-,ASRVDSANTEAF
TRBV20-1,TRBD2,SARDRSSGGATYEQY
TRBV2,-,VSNTRGGNERY
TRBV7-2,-,ASSSGGTVTYEQY
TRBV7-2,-,ASISGQPFQETQY
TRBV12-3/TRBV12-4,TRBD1,ASSSPAGTVGIYGYT
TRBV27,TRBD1,ASSLRSPRGYEQY
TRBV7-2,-,ASSRYGEGNEQF
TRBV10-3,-,ATTGAPTDTQY
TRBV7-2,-,ARSLGAVGKETQY
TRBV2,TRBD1,ARTGSSGNTIY
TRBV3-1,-,ASSQGPTKDTEAF
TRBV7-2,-,ASSTHLRNEQY
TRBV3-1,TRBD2,ASSQVTSGLF
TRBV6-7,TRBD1,ASSKNLRGPGANVLT
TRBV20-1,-,SAQIRATYSNQPQH
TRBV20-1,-,SGTAQTNEQF
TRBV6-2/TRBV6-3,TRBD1,ASSFSTGPGY
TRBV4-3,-,ASSQDRWTYTIY
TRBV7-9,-,ASSFSGTSLEAF
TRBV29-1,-,SVALGEGYT
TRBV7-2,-,ASSIQQGYEQY
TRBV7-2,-,ASSMDSRVNIQY
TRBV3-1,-,ASSQDVEGATVNEQF
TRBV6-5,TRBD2,ASRASGGAREQF
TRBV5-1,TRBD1,ASSLMGQGPSGANVLT
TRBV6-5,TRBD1,ASSYSRGQSSYNEQF
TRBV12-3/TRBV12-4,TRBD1,ASRIQGIGNIQY
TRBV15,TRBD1,ATSRDVTGGETQY
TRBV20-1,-,SARDGRSGLF
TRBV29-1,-,SVAGGGTEAF
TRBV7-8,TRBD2,ASSLVPAGGGYEQY
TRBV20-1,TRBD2,SALLAGGGETQY